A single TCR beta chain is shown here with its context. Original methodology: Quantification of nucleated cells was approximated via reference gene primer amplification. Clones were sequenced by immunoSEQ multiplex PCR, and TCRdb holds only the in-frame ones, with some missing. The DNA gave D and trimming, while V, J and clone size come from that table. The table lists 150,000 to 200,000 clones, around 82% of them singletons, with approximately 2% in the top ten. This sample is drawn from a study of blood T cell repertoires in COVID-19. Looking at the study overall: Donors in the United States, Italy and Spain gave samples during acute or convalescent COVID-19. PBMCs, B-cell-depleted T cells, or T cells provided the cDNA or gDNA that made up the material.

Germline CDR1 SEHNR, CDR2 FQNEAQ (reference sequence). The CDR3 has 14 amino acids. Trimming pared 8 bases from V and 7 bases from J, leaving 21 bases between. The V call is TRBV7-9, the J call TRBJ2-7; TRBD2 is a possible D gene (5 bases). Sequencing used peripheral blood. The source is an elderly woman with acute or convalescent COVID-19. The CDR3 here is CASGRTEAMGEQYF. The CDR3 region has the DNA TGTGCCAGCGGCAGGACTGAGGCTATGGGGGAGCAGTACTTC.